The clone carrying this TCR beta chain was observed a few times. The antigen remains unidentified. This specimen comes from a study of T cell repertoires in cytomegalovirus infection. In the study overall: It can be stated that public TCR beta signatures indicated CMV infection as well as a matching HLA type. Findings and caveats of the study: Within the response measured ex vivo, HLA-C-restricted CMV-specific TCR beta clonotypes were dominant.

Trimming cost V 7 bases and J 4 bases, with 11 bases left between them. CDR3 length equals 14 residues. Germline V gene data show CDR1 as MNHEY and CDR2 as SVGEGT. Using its own MiXCR run on the reads, TCRdb lists one record per CDR3 protein. The data contain about 500,000 distinct CDR3 sequences, 25% to 35% of them singletons. J is TRBJ2-6 and V is TRBV6-2 or TRBV6-3; D remains unclear. The clonotype originates from a human donor in good health (CMV status not recorded). Some clones in this sample may be carry-over from other donors' samples. The specimen comprised cultured PBMCs, sampled from culture after CMV antigen stimulation. CDR3 bases: TGTGCCAGCACCTCAAGGAGAGGGGCCAACGTCCTGACTTTC. It encodes CASTSRRGANVLTF.